The rows below give T cell receptor beta chains drawn from one sample of a study of blood T cell repertoires in COVID-19. Libraries were prepared by immunoSEQ multiplex PCR; TCRdb keeps only in-frame clonotypes and omits some of them. There are about 110,000 clones in the sample; 70% to 80% occur only once, and 0.9% lies in the top ten. The material sequenced was peripheral blood. All receptors derive from a human donor with acute or convalescent COVID-19. The donor label of this sample is uncertain. Each CDR3 is given with its conserved first and last residue. The D gene is left open where the match is weak. Not every row has a clone size; where given, it reads once, few, many or a size class.

TGTGCCAGCAGCCGGACAGGTGGGCCTAACTATGGCTACACCTTC,CASSRTGGPNYGYTF,TRBD1,TRBJ1-2,TRBV7-9,.
TGCGCCAGCAGCTTCGAGACAGGCGGTGATGGCTACACCTTC,CASSFETGGDGYTF,.,TRBJ1-2,TRBV5-1,.
TGCGCCAGCAGTCAGAGGACAGGCAACTGTGAAGCTTTCTTT,CASSQRTGNCEAFF,TRBD1,TRBJ1-1,TRBV23-1,.
TGTGCCAGCAGTTACTCCCGGCAGACTTCGAACACTGAAGCTTTCTTT,CASSYSRQTSNTEAFF,.,TRBJ1-1,TRBV6-2/TRBV6-3,.
TGTGCCTGGACGAGGCAGGGGGCAACTAATGAAAAACTGTTTTTT,CAWTRQGATNEKLFF,TRBD1,TRBJ1-4,TRBV30,many
TGTGCCAGCAGCCCCTCCCCCGGGACAGGCTTCTATGGCTACACCTTC,CASSPSPGTGFYGYTF,TRBD1,TRBJ1-2,TRBV5-6,.
TGTGCCAGCAGCCGGACGGACAGCCGGAACACTGAAGCTTTCTTT,CASSRTDSRNTEAFF,.,TRBJ1-1,TRBV27,.
TGTGCCACCAGTCGCCGGGACTTCACAGATACGCAGTATTTT,CATSRRDFTDTQYF,.,TRBJ2-3,TRBV24-1,.
TGTGCCAGCAGGGGAGCATCTACAGATACGCAGTATTTT,CASRGASTDTQYF,.,TRBJ2-3,TRBV6-5,.
TGTGCCTGGAGTGAGGGGACTAGTGATGAGCAGTTCTTC,CAWSEGTSDEQFF,TRBD2,TRBJ2-1,TRBV30,.
TGCGCCAGCAGCTTGGCGAGTGATACGCAGTATTTT,CASSLASDTQYF,.,TRBJ2-3,TRBV5-1,.
TGTGCCAGCAGCCGTAGGAGGGGTTCCTATGGCTACACCTTC,CASSRRRGSYGYTF,.,TRBJ1-2,TRBV5-6,.
TGTGCCAGCAGGGAGACTTCAACTAATGAAAAACTGTTTTTT,CASRETSTNEKLFF,.,TRBJ1-4,TRBV25-1,few
TGCGCCAGCAGCCCTAGCGGGGGGGAAGAGACCCAGTACTTC,CASSPSGGEETQYF,TRBD2,TRBJ2-5,TRBV4-1,.
TGTGCCAGCAGCTCTGAACTGATCGACAAATCTTTCTTT,CASSSELIDKSFF,.,TRBJ1-1,TRBV11-2,.
TGTGCCAGCAGCTTGGGGGACTCCGAGCAGTACTTC,CASSLGDSEQYF,.,TRBJ2-7,TRBV11-3,.
TGTGCCAGCAGTTCGACAGGGGCGGATAATTCACCCCTCCACTTT,CASSSTGADNSPLHF,TRBD1,TRBJ1-6,TRBV6-6,.
TGTGCCAGCAGCCCCACCGGGACAGGCTATGAAAAACTGTTTTTT,CASSPTGTGYEKLFF,TRBD1,TRBJ1-4,TRBV5-6,.
TGTGCCAGCAGTGCGGGGGGGGGCAATCAGCCCCAGCATTTT,CASSAGGGNQPQHF,.,TRBJ1-5,TRBV2,.
TGCGCCAGCAGCCCGGGGGGGACTGGGGCCAACGTCCTGACTTTC,CASSPGGTGANVLTF,TRBD2,TRBJ2-6,TRBV5-1,.
TGTGCCTGGAGTCCCCCCCGGACAGGGGTTGGAGATACGCAGTATTTT,CAWSPPRTGVGDTQYF,TRBD1,TRBJ2-3,TRBV30,once
TGTGCCAGCAAGACAGAGTACTACGAGCAGTACTTC,CASKTEYYEQYF,.,TRBJ2-7,TRBV28,.
TGTGCCAGCAGCCGGGGAGAGACCCAGTACTTC,CASSRGETQYF,.,TRBJ2-5,TRBV5-4,.
TGTGCCAGTATAGGGACAGGGGGCTTGCTTACCGGGGAGCTGTTTTTT,CASIGTGGLLTGELFF,TRBD1,TRBJ2-2,TRBV19,.
TGTGCCTGGGGGCGCGGGGGACACCCGAACACTGAAGCTTTCTTT,CAWGRGGHPNTEAFF,.,TRBJ1-1,TRBV30,.
TGTGCCAGCGTCGGGACAGCTGAAGCTTTCTTT,CASVGTAEAFF,TRBD1,TRBJ1-1,TRBV2,.
TGTGCCAGCAGCTTAGCTGGGCCGAGCTCCTACAATGAGCAGTTCTTC,CASSLAGPSSYNEQFF,.,TRBJ2-1,TRBV13,.
TGTGCCAGCAGTTTATCCTCCACAGTTAACGAGCAGTACTTC,CASSLSSTVNEQYF,.,TRBJ2-7,TRBV27,.
TGTGCCAGCAGAAGACGACAGTCGGGGGAAAATTCACCCCTCCACTTT,CASRRRQSGENSPLHF,.,TRBJ1-6,TRBV5-6,.
TGTGCCAGCAGCCAAGAACTAGCAGGGGGGTCCCAGTACTTC,CASSQELAGGSQYF,.,TRBJ2-5,TRBV3-1/TRBV3-2,.
TGTGCCAGCAGTTTGGAGGGGATACCCCAGCATTTT,CASSLEGIPQHF,.,TRBJ1-5,TRBV12-3/TRBV12-4,.
TGTGCCAGCGGGGGACAGGGCAACACCGGGGAGCTGTTTTTT,CASGGQGNTGELFF,TRBD1,TRBJ2-2,TRBV11-2,.
TGTGCCAGCAGCCTCAACTTAAACTCCTACAATGAGCAGTTCTTC,CASSLNLNSYNEQFF,.,TRBJ2-1,TRBV9,.
TGTGCCAGCAGCCTATCTAAGCGCACAGATACGCAGTATTTT,CASSLSKRTDTQYF,.,TRBJ2-3,TRBV11-2,.
TGTGCCAGCAGCGACAGGGCTCGGTACGAGCAGTACTTC,CASSDRARYEQYF,TRBD1,TRBJ2-7,TRBV14,.
TGCGCCAGCAGTGCCACGTGGCAGGACAATGAGCAGTTCTTC,CASSATWQDNEQFF,.,TRBJ2-1,TRBV10-2,many
TGTGCCAGCAGCTTCCAGATGAACACTGAAGCTTTCTTT,CASSFQMNTEAFF,.,TRBJ1-1,TRBV5-4,.
TGTGCCAGCAGGCGGGGGGGCCGCACCTACAATGAGCAGTTCTTC,CASRRGGRTYNEQFF,TRBD2,TRBJ2-1,TRBV27,.
TGTGCCAGCAGCCATTGGGACGGGAGGGGCACAGATACGCAGTATTTT,CASSHWDGRGTDTQYF,TRBD2,TRBJ2-3,TRBV3-1/TRBV3-2,.
TGTGCCAGCAGCTTAAATCCTCGGGGAATCGGCCAAGAGACCCAGTACTTC,CASSLNPRGIGQETQYF,.,TRBJ2-5,TRBV7-2,once
TGTGCCAGCTCACCACGGGTCGAAAGCGGGAACACTGAAGCTTTCTTT,CASSPRVESGNTEAFF,.,TRBJ1-1,TRBV18,.
TGTGCCAGCACCCATAAGGGGGCTACTGAAGCTTTCTTT,CASTHKGATEAFF,TRBD1,TRBJ1-1,TRBV6-5,once